This T cell receptor beta chain was observed in a study of breast tumors, draining lymph nodes, adjacent tissues (dated by TCRdb to 2016 to 2017). The study in broad terms: In breast cancer patients, the study compared the TCR beta repertoires of tumor, adjacent nontumor tissue and axillary lymph nodes. In human breast cancer, the study set out to assess how tumor, surrounding tissue and draining lymph node repertoires relate to one another and whether T cells might be exchanged between them. The study at large found these results: Rather than being directly demonstrated, the conclusion that tumor T cells originate in lymph nodes was presented as consistent with a hypothesis. Tumor T-cell repertoires showed less diversity than lymph node repertoires and more diversity than nontumor tissue repertoires, and tumor T-cell repertoires showed preferential V and J gene usage. In luminal-like breast cancer, tumor and nontumor tissue repertoires resembled each other significantly more than in basal-like breast cancer. A scenario in which most tumor T cells derive from the lymph node and then expand within tumor tissue was judged to be consistent with the data.

The axillary draining lymph nodes of breast cancer patients were the source of the lymph node samples. TCRdb lists the instrument as Illumina HiSeq 2000. Multiplex PCR amplification was used to generate the TCR beta chain libraries. High-throughput sequencing was used to analyze the amplified TCR beta chain products. TCRdb's own reprocessing of the public reads used fastp at Q25 and MiXCR and kept productive beta chains. Entries are consolidated by CDR3 protein sequence, retaining the most common genes and DNA. The sample records 180,000 or so distinct CDR3 sequences, approximately 30% of which are singletons. Roughly 3.8% of the sample lies in the top ten. In this sample, this clonotype turned up a few times. The antigen it recognizes is unknown. The junction differs from germline at one of its ends, possibly a read error. The sample comprised axillary lymph node tissue. This TCR derives from a female donor with breast cancer. Some clones in this sample may be carry-over from other donors' samples.

CDR3 protein: CASSQVGGRQETQHF. The nucleotides read TGTGCCAGCAGTCAAGTTGGGGGGCGGCAAGAGACCCAGCACTTC. In this chain, TRBV7-2 is recombined with TRBJ2-5; the D segment is perhaps TRBD1 or TRBD2, each sharing 6 matched bases. The CDR3, from cysteine to phenylalanine, totals 15 residues. CDR3 DNA is the only sequence kept; it has 45 bases, read in frame from the first base. Based on the germline V gene, the CDR1 and CDR2 sequences are SGHTA and FQGNSA. The full variable domain, with segments outside the CDR3 supplied by the reference TRBV7-2 and TRBJ2-5 proteins, appears as GAGVSQSPSNKVTEKGKDVELRCDPISGHTALYWYRQSLGQGLEFLIYFQGNSAPDKSGLPSDRFSAERTGGSVSTLTIQRTQQEDSAVYLCASSQVGGRQETQHFGPGTRLLVL.